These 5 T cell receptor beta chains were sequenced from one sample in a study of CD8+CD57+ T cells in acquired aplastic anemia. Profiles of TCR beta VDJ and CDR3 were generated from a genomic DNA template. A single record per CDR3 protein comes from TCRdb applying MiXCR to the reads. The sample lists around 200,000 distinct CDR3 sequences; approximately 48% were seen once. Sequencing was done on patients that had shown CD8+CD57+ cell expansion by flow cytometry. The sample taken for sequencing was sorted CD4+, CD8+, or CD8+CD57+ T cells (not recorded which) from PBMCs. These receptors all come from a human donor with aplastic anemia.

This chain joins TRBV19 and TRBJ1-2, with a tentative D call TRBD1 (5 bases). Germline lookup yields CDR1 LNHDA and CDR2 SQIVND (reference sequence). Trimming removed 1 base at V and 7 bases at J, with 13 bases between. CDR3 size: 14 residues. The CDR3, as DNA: TGTGCCAGTAGTATAGGGGACGCGGTGCGTGGCTACACCTTC. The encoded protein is CASSIGDAVRGYTF.

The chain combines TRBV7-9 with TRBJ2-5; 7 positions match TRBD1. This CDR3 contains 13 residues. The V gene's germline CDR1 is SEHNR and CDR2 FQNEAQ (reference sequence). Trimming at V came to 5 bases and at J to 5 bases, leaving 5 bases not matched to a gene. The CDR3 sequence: CASSKTGRETQYF. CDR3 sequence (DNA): TGTGCCAGCAGCAAGACAGGGCGGGAGACCCAGTACTTC.

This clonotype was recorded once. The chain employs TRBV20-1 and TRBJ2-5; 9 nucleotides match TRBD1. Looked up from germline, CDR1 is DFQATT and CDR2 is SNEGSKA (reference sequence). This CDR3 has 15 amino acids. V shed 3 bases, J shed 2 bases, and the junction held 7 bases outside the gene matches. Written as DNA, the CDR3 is TGCAGTGCTAGTAAAGGGACAGGGACACAAGAGACCCAGTACTTC. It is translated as CSASKGTGTQETQYF.

CDR3 amino acids: CSAGGQGDGYTF. The CDR3 nucleotides read TGCAGTGCTGGCGGACAGGGTGATGGCTACACCTTC. This chain joins TRBV20-1 and TRBJ1-2, with 8 bases aligning to TRBD1. The germline gives CDR1 DFQATT, CDR2 SNEGSKA (reference sequence). The J segment lost 6 bases and the V segment lost 5 bases, leaving 5 bases of the junction unmatched. The CDR3 runs to 12 residues.

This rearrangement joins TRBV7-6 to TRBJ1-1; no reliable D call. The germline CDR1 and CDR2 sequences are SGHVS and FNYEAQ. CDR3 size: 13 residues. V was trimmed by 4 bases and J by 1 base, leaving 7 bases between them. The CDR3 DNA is TGTGCCAGCAGCTCGGGTCCGAACACTGAAGCTTTCTTT. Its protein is CASSSGPNTEAFF.